Listed below are T cell receptor beta chains from one sample, sequenced in a study of CD8 T cells in Susac syndrome. From the immunoSEQ multiplex PCR reads, TCRdb called clonotypes with MiXCR, one entry per CDR3 protein. The table includes some 130,000 distinct CDR3 sequences, approximately 95% detected once. The sample taken for sequencing was CD8+ T cells from PBMCs. Every receptor here comes from a human donor with Susac syndrome. Each CDR3 is given with its conserved first and last residue. D genes are given only for firm matches. The size field is filled for only some rows; it gives once, few, many or a size class.

v_gene: TRBV14
abundance: -
d_gene: -
j_gene: TRBJ2-5
CDR3aa: CASSQDGTQYF
CDR3nt: TGTGCCAGCAGCCAAGACGGGACCCAGTACTTC

v_gene: TRBV20-1
abundance: -
d_gene: -
j_gene: TRBJ2-7
CDR3aa: CSASPRDSPYEQYF
CDR3nt: TGCAGTGCTAGCCCTCGTGACAGCCCCTACGAGCAGTACTTC

v_gene: TRBV4-1
abundance: -
d_gene: TRBD1
j_gene: TRBJ1-1
CDR3aa: CASSQDQGGDTEAFF
CDR3nt: TGCGCCAGCAGCCAAGATCAAGGGGGCGATACTGAAGCTTTCTTT

v_gene: TRBV3-1
abundance: -
d_gene: TRBD1
j_gene: TRBJ2-7
CDR3aa: CASSQDGWDRGSYEQYF
CDR3nt: TGTGCCAGCAGCCAAGATGGTTGGGACAGGGGTTCCTACGAGCAGTACTTC

v_gene: TRBV10-3
abundance: -
d_gene: -
j_gene: TRBJ2-7
CDR3aa: CATMGSYEQYF
CDR3nt: TGTGCCACCATGGGCAGCTACGAGCAGTACTTC

v_gene: TRBV12-3/TRBV12-4
abundance: few
d_gene: -
j_gene: TRBJ1-5
CDR3aa: CASSLQGNQPQHF
CDR3nt: TGTGCCAGCAGTTTACAGGGAAATCAGCCCCAGCATTTT

v_gene: TRBV13
abundance: -
d_gene: TRBD1
j_gene: TRBJ1-1
CDR3aa: CASTTGAKNTEAFF
CDR3nt: TGTGCCAGCACAACAGGGGCAAAGAACACTGAAGCTTTCTTT

v_gene: TRBV6-5
abundance: -
d_gene: TRBD2
j_gene: TRBJ2-2
CDR3aa: CASSYSLAGLNTGELFF
CDR3nt: TGTGCCAGCAGTTACTCGCTAGCGGGATTGAACACCGGGGAGCTGTTTTTT

v_gene: TRBV9
abundance: -
d_gene: -
j_gene: TRBJ2-1
CDR3aa: CASSVAAEAYEQFF
CDR3nt: TGTGCCAGCAGCGTAGCCGCGGAAGCTTACGAGCAGTTCTTC

v_gene: TRBV5-4
abundance: -
d_gene: -
j_gene: TRBJ2-7
CDR3aa: CATFFQDSGLWEQYF
CDR3nt: TGTGCCACATTCTTCCAGGACAGCGGGTTATGGGAGCAGTACTTC

v_gene: TRBV5-1
abundance: -
d_gene: -
j_gene: TRBJ2-7
CDR3aa: CASSFTETAAYEQYF
CDR3nt: TGCGCCAGCAGCTTTACCGAAACCGCCGCCTACGAGCAGTACTTC

v_gene: TRBV6-2/TRBV6-3
abundance: -
d_gene: -
j_gene: TRBJ2-3
CDR3aa: CASSLISSTDTQYF
CDR3nt: TGTGCCAGCAGTCTCATCTCTAGCACAGATACGCAGTATTTT

v_gene: TRBV24-1
abundance: -
d_gene: -
j_gene: TRBJ2-7
CDR3aa: CATSDPGLAYEQYF
CDR3nt: TGTGCCACCAGTGATCCAGGACTGGCCTACGAGCAGTACTTC

v_gene: TRBV9
abundance: -
d_gene: TRBD1
j_gene: TRBJ2-7
CDR3aa: CASSVSNNPGQGGYEQYF
CDR3nt: TGTGCCAGCAGCGTAAGCAACAATCCGGGACAGGGGGGGTACGAGCAGTACTTC

v_gene: TRBV12-3/TRBV12-4
abundance: -
d_gene: -
j_gene: TRBJ2-5
CDR3aa: CAIPQGLGETQYF
CDR3nt: TGTGCCATCCCTCAGGGGTTAGGTGAGACCCAGTACTTC

v_gene: TRBV11-3
abundance: -
d_gene: -
j_gene: TRBJ2-2
CDR3aa: CASSLVNFGTGELFF
CDR3nt: TGTGCCAGCAGCTTAGTCAACTTCGGGACCGGGGAGCTGTTTTTT

v_gene: TRBV4-2
abundance: -
d_gene: -
j_gene: TRBJ2-2
CDR3aa: CASSQSTANTGELFF
CDR3nt: TGTGCCAGCAGCCAATCGACTGCGAACACCGGGGAGCTGTTTTTT

v_gene: TRBV28
abundance: once
d_gene: TRBD1
j_gene: TRBJ2-5
CDR3aa: CASSSIAGGQETQYF
CDR3nt: TGTGCCAGCAGTTCCATCGCAGGGGGCCAAGAGACCCAGTACTTC

v_gene: TRBV24-1
abundance: -
d_gene: -
j_gene: TRBJ2-3
CDR3aa: CATGLGDELTDTQYF
CDR3nt: TGTGCCACCGGGCTGGGGGACGAGTTGACAGATACGCAGTATTTT

v_gene: TRBV12-3/TRBV12-4
abundance: -
d_gene: TRBD2
j_gene: TRBJ2-4
CDR3aa: CASSPRLAGVAKNIQYF
CDR3nt: TGTGCCAGCAGTCCCCGACTAGCGGGAGTAGCCAAAAACATTCAGTACTTC

v_gene: TRBV2
abundance: -
d_gene: -
j_gene: TRBJ2-7
CDR3aa: CASSDIAYEQYF
CDR3nt: TGTGCCAGCAGTGACATAGCCTACGAGCAGTACTTC

v_gene: TRBV27
abundance: -
d_gene: -
j_gene: TRBJ2-6
CDR3aa: CASRVYNSGANVLTF
CDR3nt: TGTGCCAGCAGAGTTTACAACTCTGGGGCCAACGTCCTGACTTTC

v_gene: TRBV12-3/TRBV12-4
abundance: -
d_gene: -
j_gene: TRBJ2-3
CDR3aa: CASSLAGGPDTQYF
CDR3nt: TGTGCCAGCAGTTTGGCCGGGGGGCCCGATACGCAGTATTTT

v_gene: TRBV7-8
abundance: -
d_gene: -
j_gene: TRBJ2-3
CDR3aa: CASSSGADTQYF
CDR3nt: TGTGCCAGCAGCTCCGGGGCAGATACGCAGTATTTT

v_gene: TRBV19
abundance: -
d_gene: TRBD1
j_gene: TRBJ2-1
CDR3aa: CASTDRGRLNEQFF
CDR3nt: TGTGCCAGTACAGACAGGGGGCGCTTAAATGAGCAGTTCTTC

v_gene: TRBV5-4
abundance: -
d_gene: -
j_gene: TRBJ2-1
CDR3aa: CASSLGLLEQFF
CDR3nt: TGTGCCAGCAGCTTGGGCCTACTTGAGCAGTTCTTC